This T cell receptor (beta chain) is from a study of CD8 T cells in ankylosing spondylitis. Study-wide findings and caveats: Clones tied to disease were said to be significantly enriched in matched ankylosing spondylitis synovial fluid. Blood from ankylosing spondylitis patients appeared to carry a characteristic eight-variant TCR beta motif. CD8+ disease-linked clones were present at relatively low frequencies in blood.

By quantitative 5'-RACE with molecular barcodes, the TCR beta libraries were made. TCRdb redid the calling of the 5' RACE reads with MiXCR, one entry per CDR3 protein. The table includes fewer than 400,000 distinct CDR3 sequences, less than 9.5% detected once. This clonotype was seen many times. What it recognizes is unknown. This receptor was obtained from a male donor with ankylosing spondylitis. The sample taken for sequencing was blood, either unsorted or a sorted T cell fraction (not recorded which).

CDR3 loop: CATSDPRAGGSYNEQFF. CDR3 DNA: TGTGCCACCAGTGATCCCCGAGCGGGAGGGTCTTACAATGAGCAGTTCTTC. The J gene is TRBJ2-1, the V gene TRBV24-1; 10 nucleotides align to TRBD2. The CDR3 runs 17 residues. Germline CDR1 KGHDR, CDR2 SFDVKD. V lost 3 bases to trimming and J lost 4 bases; unmatched junction nucleotides: 8.